This entry describes one TCR beta chain. The antigen is not known. The data were taken from a study of siplizumab effects on memory and regulatory T cells. This CDR3 region has 11 residues. Trimming shortened V by 5 bases and J by 3 bases, and 3 bases separated the two germline ends. The germline V gene encodes CDR1 KGHSH and CDR2 LQKENI. Study outcomes and limitations: Sequences below about 10^-5 frequency were poorly captured, and few alloreactive clones mapped to unstimulated subsets.

Measured with immunoSEQ multiplex PCR; TCRdb has only the in-frame clones, and not every one. The table lists around 100,000 clones, approximately 93% of them singletons. This receptor was taken from a human donor in good health. The chain combines TRBV18 with TRBJ2-3; D remains unclear. Specimen: Tregs sorted from blood. CDR3 protein: CASSSTDTQYF. In DNA, the CDR3 is TGTGCCAGCTCATCGACAGATACGCAGTATTTT.